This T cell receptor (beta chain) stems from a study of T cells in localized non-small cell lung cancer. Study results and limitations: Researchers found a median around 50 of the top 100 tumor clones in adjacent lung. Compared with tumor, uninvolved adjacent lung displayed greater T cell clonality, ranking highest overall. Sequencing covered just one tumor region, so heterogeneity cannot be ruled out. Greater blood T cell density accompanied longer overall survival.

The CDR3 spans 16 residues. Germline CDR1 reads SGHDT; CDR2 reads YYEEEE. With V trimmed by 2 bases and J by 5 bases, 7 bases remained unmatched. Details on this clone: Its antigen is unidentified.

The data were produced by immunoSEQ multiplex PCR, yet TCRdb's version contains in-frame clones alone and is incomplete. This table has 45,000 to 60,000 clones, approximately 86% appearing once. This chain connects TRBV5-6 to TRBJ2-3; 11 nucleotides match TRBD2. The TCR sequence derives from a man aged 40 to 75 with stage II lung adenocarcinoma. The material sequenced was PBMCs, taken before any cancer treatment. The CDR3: CASSFPTSGGLDTQYF. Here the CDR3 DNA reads TGTGCCAGCAGCTTCCCAACTAGCGGGGGTTTAGATACGCAGTATTTT. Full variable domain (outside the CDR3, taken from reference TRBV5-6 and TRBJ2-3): DAGVTQSPTHLIKTRGQQVTLRCSPKSGHDTVSWYQQALGQGPQFIFQYYEEEERQRGNFPDRFSGHQFPNYSSELNVNALLLGDSALYLCASSFPTSGGLDTQYFGPGTRLTVL.